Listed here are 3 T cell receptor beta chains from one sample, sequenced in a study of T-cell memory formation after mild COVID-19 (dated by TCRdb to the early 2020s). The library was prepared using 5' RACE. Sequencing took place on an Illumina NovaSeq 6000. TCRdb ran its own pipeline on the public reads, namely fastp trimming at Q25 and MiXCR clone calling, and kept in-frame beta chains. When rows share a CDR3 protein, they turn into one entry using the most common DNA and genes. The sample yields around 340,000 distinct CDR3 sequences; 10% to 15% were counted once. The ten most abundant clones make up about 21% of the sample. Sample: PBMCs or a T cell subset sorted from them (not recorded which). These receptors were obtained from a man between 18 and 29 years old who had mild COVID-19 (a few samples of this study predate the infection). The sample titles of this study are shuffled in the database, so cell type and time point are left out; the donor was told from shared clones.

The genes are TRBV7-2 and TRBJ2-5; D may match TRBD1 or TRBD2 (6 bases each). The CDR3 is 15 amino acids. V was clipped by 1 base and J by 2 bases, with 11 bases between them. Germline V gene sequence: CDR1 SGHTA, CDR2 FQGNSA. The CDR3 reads CASSLGRGWQETQYF. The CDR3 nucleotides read TGTGCCAGCAGCTTAGGGAGGGGGTGGCAAGAGACCCAGTACTTC.

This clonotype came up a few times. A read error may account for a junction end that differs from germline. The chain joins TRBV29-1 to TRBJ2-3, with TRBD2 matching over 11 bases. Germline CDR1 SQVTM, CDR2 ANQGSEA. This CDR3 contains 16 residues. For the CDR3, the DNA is TGCAGCGTCGAAGGTATAGCGGGGGGGAGCACAGATACGCAGTATTTT. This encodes CSVEGIAGGSTDTQYF.

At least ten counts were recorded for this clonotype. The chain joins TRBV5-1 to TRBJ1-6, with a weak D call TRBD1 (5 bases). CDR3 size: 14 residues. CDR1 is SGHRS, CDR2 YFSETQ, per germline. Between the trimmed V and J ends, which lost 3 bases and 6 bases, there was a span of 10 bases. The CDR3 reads CASSSSGGNSPLHF. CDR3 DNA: TGCGCCAGCAGCTCCTCGGGGGGTAATTCACCCCTCCACTTT.